A single T cell receptor (beta chain) is shown here with its context. Its antigen is as yet unknown. The source of the sample is a study of a mutant IDH1 vaccine in newly diagnosed glioma. The wider study: The therapy given earlier, which was standard therapy, consisted of radiotherapy, temozolomide, or both, and most of the patients received both.

Germline CDR1 is MNHEY and CDR2 is SMNVEV (reference sequence). V was cut by 8 bases and J by 5 bases, with 18 bases left in between. The CDR3 length is 15 residues. Time point: week 35, safety follow-up. Vaccination used 300 ug of mutant IDH1 20-mer peptide per dose, with topical imiquimod. Eight vaccinations went to patients in weeks 1, 3, 5, 7, 11, 15, 19, 23. The assay was immunoSEQ multiplex PCR, and TCRdb's table has in-frame clones only and misses some. The sample records about 64,000 clones, about 73% being singletons. The rearrangement links TRBV27 to TRBJ2-2, with D possibly TRBD2 on 6 matching bases. This sequence was found in a man aged 50-60 years with glioma. The source was PBMCs, collected from a glioma patient whose treatment included an IDH1 peptide vaccine. The CDR3 loop is CASAAQRGSTGELFF. CDR3 nucleotide sequence: TGTGCCAGCGCGGCCCAACGGGGGTCGACCGGGGAGCTGTTTTTT.